This T cell receptor beta chain was captured by sequencing in a study of shared clonotypes between healthy human individuals. The repertoire was sequenced with immunoSEQ multiplex PCR; TCRdb's copy has only in-frame clones and lacks some. The profile shows about 320,000 clones, 80% to 90% of them singletons. With V trimmed by 2 bases and J by 0 bases, 2 bases remained unmatched. Per the germline V gene, CDR1 is SGHTA and CDR2 is FQGTGA. The CDR3 totals 15 residues. This clone was observed a handful of times. The receptor was isolated from a young man in good health. V gene TRBV7-3 combines with J gene TRBJ2-7, with TRBD1 matching 9 bases. Sequenced sample: memory CD8+ T cells sorted from blood. The subset is: CD45RO+ cells pooled with CCR7-negative TemRA cells. The CDR3 region has the DNA TGTGCCAGCAGCTTACACAGGGGGCCCTCCTACGAGCAGTACTTC. Protein: CASSLHRGPSYEQYF.